What follows describes a single TCR beta chain. This clone showed up just once. What antigen it recognizes has not been identified. No base quality information exists; no much larger clone differs at one position. This sample stems from a study of T cell changes during pregnancy in multiple sclerosis (dated by TCRdb to between 2017 and 2020). For the study in its entirety: Changes in the T cell repertoire over the course of pregnancy were examined in this study in women with multiple sclerosis.

The germline V end is reduced by 6 bases and the J end by 7 bases; junction bases left unmatched: 9. In the germline V gene (reference sequence), CDR1 corresponds to MNHNY and CDR2 to SVGAGI. From the cysteine up to the phenylalanine, the CDR3 has a length of 14 residues. Only the CDR3 portion is preserved as DNA: 42 bases, with reading frame beginning at the first base. Receptors were amplified or captured by the immunoSEQ multiplex PCR assay. In its TCRdb copy, this immuneACCESS table keeps in-frame sequences only and misses some clones. Where compared with another copy, unresolved V genes explain less than half of these, and the others have no known cause. The sample has 35,000 to 45,000 clones on record, about nine tenths of them singletons. Around 0.47% of the sample belongs to the ten largest clones.

This receptor chain uses TRBV6-6 and TRBJ1-3, with 7 bases matching TRBD1. The receptor comes from a female donor in good health, enrolled as a control in a pregnancy study. This specimen was CD4+ T cells from peripheral blood mononuclear cells, taken in the first trimester of pregnancy. For the CDR3, the sequence is CASRPQGPLNTIYF. The DNA sequence is as follows: TGTGCCAGCAGGCCACAGGGGCCCCTTAACACCATATATTTT.